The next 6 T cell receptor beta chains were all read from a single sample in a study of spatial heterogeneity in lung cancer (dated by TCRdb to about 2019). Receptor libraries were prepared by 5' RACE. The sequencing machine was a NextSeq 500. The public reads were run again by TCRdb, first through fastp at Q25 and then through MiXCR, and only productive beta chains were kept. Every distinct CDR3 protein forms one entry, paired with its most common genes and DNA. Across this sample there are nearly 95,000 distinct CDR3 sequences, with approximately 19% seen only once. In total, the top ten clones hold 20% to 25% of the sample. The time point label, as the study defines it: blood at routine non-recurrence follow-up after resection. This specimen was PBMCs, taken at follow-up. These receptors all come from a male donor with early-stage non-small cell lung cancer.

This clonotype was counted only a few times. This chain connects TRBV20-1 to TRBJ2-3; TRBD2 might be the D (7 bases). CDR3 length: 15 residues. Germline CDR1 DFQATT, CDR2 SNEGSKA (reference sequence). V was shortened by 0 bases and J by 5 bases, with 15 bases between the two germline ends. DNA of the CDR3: TGCAGTGCTAGAGATCCTCAGGGGAGGGTAGATACGCAGTATTTT. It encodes CSARDPQGRVDTQYF.

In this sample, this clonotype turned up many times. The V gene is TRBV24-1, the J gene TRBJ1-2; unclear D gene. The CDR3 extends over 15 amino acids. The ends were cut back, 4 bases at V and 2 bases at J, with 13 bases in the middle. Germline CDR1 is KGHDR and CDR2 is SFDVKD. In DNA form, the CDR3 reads TGTGCCACCAGTGACCCTGACCCAAGGAACTATGGCTACACCTTC. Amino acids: CATSDPDPRNYGYTF.

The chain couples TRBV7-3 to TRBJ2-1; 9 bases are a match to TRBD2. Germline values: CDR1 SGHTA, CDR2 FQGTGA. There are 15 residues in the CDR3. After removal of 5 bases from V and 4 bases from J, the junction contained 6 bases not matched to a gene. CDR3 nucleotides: TGTGCCAGCAGCCTAAATAGCGGGAGTTACAATGAGCAGTTCTTC. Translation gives CASSLNSGSYNEQFF.

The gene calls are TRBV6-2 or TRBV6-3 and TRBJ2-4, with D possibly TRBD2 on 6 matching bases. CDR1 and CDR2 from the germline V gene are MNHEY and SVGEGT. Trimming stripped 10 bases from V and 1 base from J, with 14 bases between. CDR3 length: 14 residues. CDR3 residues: CATREERAKNIQYF. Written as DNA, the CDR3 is TGTGCCACCAGGGAGGAGCGGGCCAAAAACATTCAGTACTTC.

This CDR3 reads CASSLPSGGPGELFF. The DNA of the CDR3 is TGTGCCAGCAGCCTACCCTCGGGCGGACCCGGGGAGCTGTTTTTT. The chain employs TRBV5-6 and TRBJ2-2; no definite D call. The ends were cut back, 4 bases at V and 6 bases at J, with 16 bases in the middle. Germline V gives CDR1 SGHDT, CDR2 YYEEEE. The CDR3 loop spans 15 amino acids.

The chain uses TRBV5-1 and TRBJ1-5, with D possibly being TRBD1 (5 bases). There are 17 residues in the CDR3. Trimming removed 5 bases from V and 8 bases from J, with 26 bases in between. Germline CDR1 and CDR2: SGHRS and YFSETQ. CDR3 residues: CASSFEPLGTGSEPQHF. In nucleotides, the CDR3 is TGCGCCAGCAGTTTTGAGCCCTTAGGGACGGGCAGTGAGCCCCAGCATTTT. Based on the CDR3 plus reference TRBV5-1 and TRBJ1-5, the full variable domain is KAGVTQTPRYLIKTRGQQVTLSCSPISGHRSVSWYQQTPGQGLQFLFEYFSETQRNKGNFPGRFSGRQFSNSRSEMNVSTLELGDSALYLCASSFEPLGTGSEPQHFGDGTRLSIL.